This T cell receptor beta chain was obtained from a study of cytomegalovirus exposure and HLA in healthy donors. Study-level findings and limits: Most TCR beta V segments were productive about 90% or about 30% of the time in an earlier analysis. Donors were assumed by presence/absence analyses to have roughly uniform sequencing depth.

Germline assignment: CDR1 PRHDT and CDR2 FYEKMQ (reference sequence). The CDR3 totals 14 residues. The V end lost 3 bases, the J end lost 3 bases, and 9 bases lay between the germline ends. On this clone itself: Its antigen is currently unknown.

PCR was performed using 60 Vbeta and 13 Jbeta primers. This table comes from immunoSEQ multiplex PCR, and its TCRdb copy is limited to in-frame clones, with some not included. Of about 130,000 clones listed, roughly 18% are singletons. This TCR was recovered from a female donor in good health and CMV-seropositive. The sequenced material came from PBMCs. The chain links TRBV13 to TRBJ1-5; D is unclear. This CDR3 is CASSFSGNNQPQHF. CDR3 nucleotides: TGTGCCAGCAGCTTCAGCGGGAACAATCAGCCCCAGCATTTT.